This is a list of T cell receptor beta chains from one sample in a study of kidney transplant recipient with SARS-CoV-2 infection. TCRdb re-analysed the reads in MiXCR, keeping a single row per CDR3 protein. Of approximately 250,000 distinct CDR3 sequences listed, more than 25% are singletons. Sequenced material: a blood sample, taken at baseline and on day 111 from a kidney transplant recipient. The origin of the receptors is a male patient younger than 45 who had COVID-19 and was a kidney transplant recipient. Some T cells may have come from the graft donor. CDR3s include the opening cysteine and the closing phenylalanine or tryptophan. Each record gives: CDR3 protein, CDR3 DNA, J gene, V gene, clone size, D gene. D genes are given only for firm matches. Clone size is stated in some rows and not others, as once, few, many or a class when expanded.

cdr3_aa: CASSPLPRDYGYTF
cdr3_nt: TGTGCCAGCAGTCCCTTGCCTCGGGACTATGGCTACACCTTC
j_call: TRBJ1-2
v_call: TRBV28
clone_size: many
d_call: .

cdr3_aa: CASSLGRTGGTGELFF
cdr3_nt: TGTGCCAGCAGTTTAGGCCGGACAGGGGGCACCGGGGAGCTGTTTTTT
j_call: TRBJ2-2
v_call: TRBV28
clone_size: many
d_call: TRBD1

cdr3_aa: CASSYVGRTKAFF
cdr3_nt: TGTGCCAGCAGTTACGTGGGCAGAACTAAAGCTTTCTTT
j_call: TRBJ1-1
v_call: TRBV6-2/TRBV6-3
clone_size: .
d_call: .

cdr3_aa: CASGTPRFNNEQFF
cdr3_nt: TGTGCTAGTGGCACGCCTCGTTTCAACAATGAGCAGTTCTTC
j_call: TRBJ2-1
v_call: TRBV12-5
clone_size: many
d_call: .

cdr3_aa: CAWRKRTGGNSPLHF
cdr3_nt: TGTGCCTGGCGTAAGCGGACAGGGGGCAATTCACCCCTCCACTTT
j_call: TRBJ1-6
v_call: TRBV30
clone_size: many
d_call: TRBD1

cdr3_aa: CASSDKKGRRKTYGYTF
cdr3_nt: TGCGCCAGCAGCGATAAAAAAGGACGTCGAAAGACCTATGGCTACACCTTC
j_call: TRBJ1-2
v_call: TRBV4-3
clone_size: many
d_call: .

cdr3_aa: CACSPNSYEQYF
cdr3_nt: TGTGCCTGCAGTCCAAACTCCTACGAGCAGTACTTC
j_call: TRBJ2-7
v_call: TRBV3-2
clone_size: once
d_call: .

cdr3_aa: CASSSRTGENEQFF
cdr3_nt: TGTGCCAGCAGCTCCCGGACGGGAGAGAATGAGCAGTTCTTC
j_call: TRBJ2-1
v_call: TRBV11-3
clone_size: many
d_call: .

cdr3_aa: CASGQGGNTGELFF
cdr3_nt: TGCGCCAGCGGACAGGGGGGGAACACCGGGGAGCTGTTTTTT
j_call: TRBJ2-2
v_call: TRBV10-1
clone_size: many
d_call: TRBD1

cdr3_aa: CASNEVSFTRKTYGYTF
cdr3_nt: TGTGCCAGCAACGAAGTATCGTTTACCCGAAAGACCTATGGCTACACCTTC
j_call: TRBJ1-2
v_call: TRBV7-8
clone_size: many
d_call: .

cdr3_aa: CASSPQGGLGRTGELFF
cdr3_nt: TGTGCCAGCAGCCCCCAGGGGGGACTAGGTAGAACCGGGGAGCTGTTTTTT
j_call: TRBJ2-2
v_call: TRBV9
clone_size: many
d_call: .

cdr3_aa: CASSPMQAGEEYEQYF
cdr3_nt: TGTGCCAGCAGTCCCATGCAGGCAGGGGAAGAGTACGAGCAGTACTTC
j_call: TRBJ2-7
v_call: TRBV28
clone_size: many
d_call: .

cdr3_aa: CAWSRDRTTTNSPLHF
cdr3_nt: TGTGCCTGGAGTCGGGACAGAACCACAACTAATTCACCCCTCCACTTT
j_call: TRBJ1-6
v_call: TRBV30
clone_size: many
d_call: TRBD1

cdr3_aa: CASTLQGSSYEQYF
cdr3_nt: TGTGCCAGCACCTTACAGGGGAGCTCCTACGAGCAGTACTTC
j_call: TRBJ2-7
v_call: TRBV7-4
clone_size: many
d_call: TRBD1

cdr3_aa: CASSQVGVSYEQYF
cdr3_nt: TGTGCCAGCAGCCAAGTGGGGGTCTCCTACGAGCAGTACTTC
j_call: TRBJ2-7
v_call: TRBV3-1
clone_size: many
d_call: .

cdr3_aa: CRARDRGREETQYF
cdr3_nt: TGCCGTGCTAGGGACAGGGGTCGCGAAGAGACCCAGTACTTC
j_call: TRBJ2-5
v_call: TRBV20-1
clone_size: .
d_call: TRBD1

cdr3_aa: CASHMGDSSGANVLTF
cdr3_nt: TGTGCCAGCCATATGGGGGACAGCTCTGGGGCCAACGTCCTGACTTTC
j_call: TRBJ2-6
v_call: TRBV19
clone_size: many
d_call: TRBD1